This section outlines one TCR beta chain sequence together with its context. The antigen is not known. The entirety of the isolated RNA underwent reverse transcription, so expressed TCRB transcripts were sequenced. Assay used: immunoSEQ multiplex PCR; TCRdb lists only in-frame clones, some missing. The data show just over 450,000 clones, roughly 31% seen once. This specimen comes from a study of beta chain features in type 1 diabetes. For the study at large: The study found patients and healthy donors alike in age, gender and cell yields.

In germline, CDR1 is SNHLY, CDR2 FYNNEI. The trim removed 5 bases at V and 4 bases at J, leaving 4 bases unmatched. The CDR3 runs to 13 residues. Donors underwent one heparinised blood draw, around 100 mL on average. Whole-study results and caveats: Cells that show high TCR expression could be over-represented by cDNA sequencing. Patients' naive, central memory and Treg TCRB repertoires seemed closer to one another than those of healthy donors.

The chain carries TRBV2 and TRBJ1-2, with 7 bases aligning to TRBD1. The receptor was derived from a man in his late teens or twenties in good health. Sequenced input: naive CD4+ T cells from blood. The CDR3 region has the DNA TGTGCCAGCAGTAAACAGGGGATCTATGGCTACACCTTC. This encodes CASSKQGIYGYTF.